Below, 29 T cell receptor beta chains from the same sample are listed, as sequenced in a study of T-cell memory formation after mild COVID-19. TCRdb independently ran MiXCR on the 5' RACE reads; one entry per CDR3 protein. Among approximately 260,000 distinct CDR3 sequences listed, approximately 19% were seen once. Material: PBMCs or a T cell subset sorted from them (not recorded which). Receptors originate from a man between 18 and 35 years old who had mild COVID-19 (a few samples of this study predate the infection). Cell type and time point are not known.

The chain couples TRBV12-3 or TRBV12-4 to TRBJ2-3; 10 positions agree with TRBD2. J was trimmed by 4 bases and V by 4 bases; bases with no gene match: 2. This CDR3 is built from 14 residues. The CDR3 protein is CASSSSGGADTQYF. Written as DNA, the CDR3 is TGTGCCAGCAGTTCGAGCGGGGGGGCAGATACGCAGTATTTT.

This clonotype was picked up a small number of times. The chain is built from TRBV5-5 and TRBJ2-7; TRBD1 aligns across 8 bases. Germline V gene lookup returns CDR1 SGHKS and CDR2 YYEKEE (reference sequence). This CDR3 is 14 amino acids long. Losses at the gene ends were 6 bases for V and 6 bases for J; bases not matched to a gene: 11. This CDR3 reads CASNFWDRTGEQYV. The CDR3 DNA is TGTGCCAGCAATTTTTGGGACAGGACGGGCGAGCAGTACGTC.

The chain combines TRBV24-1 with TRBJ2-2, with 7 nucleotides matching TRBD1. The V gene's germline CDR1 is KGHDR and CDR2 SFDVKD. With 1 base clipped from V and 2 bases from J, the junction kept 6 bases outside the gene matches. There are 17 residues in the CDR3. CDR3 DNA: TGTGCCACCAGTGATTTTAACCGGGACAGCAACACCGGGGAGCTGTTTTTT. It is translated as CATSDFNRDSNTGELFF.

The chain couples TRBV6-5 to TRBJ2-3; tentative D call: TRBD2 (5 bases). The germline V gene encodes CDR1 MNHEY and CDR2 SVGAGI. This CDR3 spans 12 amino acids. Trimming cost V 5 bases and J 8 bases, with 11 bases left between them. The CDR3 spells CASSPSRGTQYF. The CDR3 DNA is TGTGCCAGCAGTCCATCACGGGGTACGCAGTATTTT.

In DNA form, the CDR3 reads TGTGCCAGCAGCTGGGAACCGGGACACTTTAATGAGCAGTTCTTC. Protein sequence: CASSWEPGHFNEQFF. The V and J genes are TRBV11-1 and TRBJ2-1; a possible D gene is TRBD1 (6 bases). CDR1 is SGHAT and CDR2 is FQDESV in the germline V gene (reference sequence). Deletions cut 4 bases from V and 7 bases from J, with 17 bases between. The CDR3 totals 15 residues.

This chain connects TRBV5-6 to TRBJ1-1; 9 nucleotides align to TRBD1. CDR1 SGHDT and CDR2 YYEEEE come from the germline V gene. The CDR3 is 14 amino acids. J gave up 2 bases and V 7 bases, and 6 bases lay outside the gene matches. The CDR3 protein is CASETGGANTEAFF. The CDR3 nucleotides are TGTGCCAGCGAGACAGGGGGTGCAAACACTGAAGCTTTCTTT.

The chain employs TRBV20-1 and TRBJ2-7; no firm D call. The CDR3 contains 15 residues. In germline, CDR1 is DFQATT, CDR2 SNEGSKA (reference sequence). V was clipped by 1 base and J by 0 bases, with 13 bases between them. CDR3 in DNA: TGCAGTGCTAGAGCCCCGGTTCGGTCCTCCTACGAGCAGTACTTC. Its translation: CSARAPVRSSYEQYF.

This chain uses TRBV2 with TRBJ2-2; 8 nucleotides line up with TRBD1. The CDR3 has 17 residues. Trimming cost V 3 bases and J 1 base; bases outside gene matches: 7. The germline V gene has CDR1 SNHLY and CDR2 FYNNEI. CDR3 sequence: CASSDSIGQGNTGELFF. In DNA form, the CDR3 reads TGTGCCAGCAGTGACTCCATAGGACAGGGGAACACCGGGGAGCTGTTTTTT.

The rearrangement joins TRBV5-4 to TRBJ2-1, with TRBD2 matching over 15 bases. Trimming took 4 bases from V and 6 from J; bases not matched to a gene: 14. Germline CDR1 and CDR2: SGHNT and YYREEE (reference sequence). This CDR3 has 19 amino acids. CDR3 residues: CASSPGGLAGGMVSNEQFF. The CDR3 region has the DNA TGTGCCAGCAGCCCGGGGGGACTAGCGGGGGGAATGGTTTCCAATGAGCAGTTCTTC.

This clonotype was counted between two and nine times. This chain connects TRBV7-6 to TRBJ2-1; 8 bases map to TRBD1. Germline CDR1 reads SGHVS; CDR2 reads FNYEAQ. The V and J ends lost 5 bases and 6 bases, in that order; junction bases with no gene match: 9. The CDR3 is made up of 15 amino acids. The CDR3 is CASSLGQGGSNEQFF. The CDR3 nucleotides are TGTGCCAGCAGCCTCGGACAGGGAGGTTCCAATGAGCAGTTCTTC.

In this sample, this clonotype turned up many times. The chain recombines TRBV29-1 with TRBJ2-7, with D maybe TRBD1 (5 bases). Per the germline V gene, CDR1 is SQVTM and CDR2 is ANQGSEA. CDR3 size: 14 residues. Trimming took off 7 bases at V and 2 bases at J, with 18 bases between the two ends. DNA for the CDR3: TGCAGCGGGCTCCGACAGCTAGTTCCCTACGAGCAGTACGTC. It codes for CSGLRQLVPYEQYV.

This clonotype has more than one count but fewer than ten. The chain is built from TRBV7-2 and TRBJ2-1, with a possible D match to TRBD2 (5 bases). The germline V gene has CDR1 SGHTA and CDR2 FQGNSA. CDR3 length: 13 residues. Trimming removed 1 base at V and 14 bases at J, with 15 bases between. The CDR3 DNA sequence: TGTGCCAGCAGCTTAGACCTAGCTGGGTGGGAGTTCTTC. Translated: CASSLDLAGWEFF. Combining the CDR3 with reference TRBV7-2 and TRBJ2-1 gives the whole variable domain GAGVSQSPSNKVTEKGKDVELRCDPISGHTALYWYRQSLGQGLEFLIYFQGNSAPDKSGLPSDRFSAERTGGSVSTLTIQRTQQEDSAVYLCASSLDLAGWEFFGPGTRLTVL.

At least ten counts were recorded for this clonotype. The DNA of the CDR3 is TGTGCCATCCGGAGACTAGCGGGCACAGATACGCAGTATTTT. Its translation: CAIRRLAGTDTQYF. The genes are TRBV10-3 and TRBJ2-3; TRBD2 matches 9 bases. Unmatched junction bases numbered 4, after V lost 8 bases and J lost 1 base. The length of the CDR3 is 14 residues. Germline V gene data show CDR1 as ENHRY and CDR2 as SYGVKD.

Written as DNA, the CDR3 is TGTGCCAGCAGGACCCGAAGTCGCGACCACAATGAGCAGTTCTTC. It codes for CASRTRSRDHNEQFF. The rearrangement links TRBV28 to TRBJ2-1; D unclear. The CDR3 length is 15 residues. Trimming pared 6 bases from V and 5 bases from J, leaving 17 bases between. Germline V gene sequence: CDR1 MDHEN, CDR2 SYDVKM. Supplemented by reference TRBV28 and TRBJ2-1, the full variable domain reads DVKVTQSSRYLVKRTGEKVFLECVQDMDHENMFWYRQDPGLGLRLIYFSYDVKMKEKGDIPEGYSVSREKKERFSLILESASTNQTSMYLCASRTRSRDHNEQFFGPGTRLTVL.

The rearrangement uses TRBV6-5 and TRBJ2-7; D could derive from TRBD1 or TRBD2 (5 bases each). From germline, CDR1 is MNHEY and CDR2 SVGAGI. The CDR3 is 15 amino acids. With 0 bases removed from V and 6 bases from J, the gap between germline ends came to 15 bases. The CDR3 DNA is TGTGCCAGCAGTTACTCGAGGGGCCGGGATGCCGAGCAGTACTTC. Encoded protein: CASSYSRGRDAEQYF.

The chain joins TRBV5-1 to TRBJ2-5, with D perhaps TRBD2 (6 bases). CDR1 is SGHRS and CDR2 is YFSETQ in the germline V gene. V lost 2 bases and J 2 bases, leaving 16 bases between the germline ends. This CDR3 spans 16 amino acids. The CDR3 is CASSLSLWEEQETQYF. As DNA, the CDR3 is TGCGCCAGCAGCTTAAGTCTCTGGGAGGAACAAGAGACCCAGTACTTC.

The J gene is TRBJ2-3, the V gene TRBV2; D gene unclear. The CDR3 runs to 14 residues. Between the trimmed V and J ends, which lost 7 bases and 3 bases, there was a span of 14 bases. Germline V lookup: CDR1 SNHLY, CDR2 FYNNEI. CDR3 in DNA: TGTGCCAGCATCCCCGATCCTGGGACAGATACGCAGTATTTT. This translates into CASIPDPGTDTQYF.

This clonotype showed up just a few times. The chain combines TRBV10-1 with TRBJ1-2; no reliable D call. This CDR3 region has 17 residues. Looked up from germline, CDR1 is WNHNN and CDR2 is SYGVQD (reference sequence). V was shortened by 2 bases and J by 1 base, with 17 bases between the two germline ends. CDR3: CASSERGRVTNNYGYTF. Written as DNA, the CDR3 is TGCGCCAGCAGTGAGCGGGGTCGCGTAACTAATAACTATGGCTACACCTTC.

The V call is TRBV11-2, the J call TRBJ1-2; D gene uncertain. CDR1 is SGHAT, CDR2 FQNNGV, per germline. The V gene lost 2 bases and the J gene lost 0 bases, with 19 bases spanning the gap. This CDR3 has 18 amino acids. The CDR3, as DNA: TGTGCCAGCAGCTTATTCGCCAGACCTAGACAAGCTAACTATGGCTACACCTTC. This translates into CASSLFARPRQANYGYTF.

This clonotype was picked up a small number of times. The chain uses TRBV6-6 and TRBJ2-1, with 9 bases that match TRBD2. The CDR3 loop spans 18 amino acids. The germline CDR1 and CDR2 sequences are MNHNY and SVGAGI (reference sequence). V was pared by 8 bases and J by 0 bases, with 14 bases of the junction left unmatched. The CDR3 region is CASGKDSGGSSSYNEQFF. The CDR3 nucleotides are TGTGCCAGCGGGAAAGATAGCGGGGGCTCTAGCTCCTACAATGAGCAGTTCTTC.

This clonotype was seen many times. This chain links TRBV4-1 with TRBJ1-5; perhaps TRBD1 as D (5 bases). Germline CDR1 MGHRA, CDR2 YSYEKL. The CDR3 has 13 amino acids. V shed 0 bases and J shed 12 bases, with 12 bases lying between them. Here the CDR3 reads CASSQEGAGSQHF. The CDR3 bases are TGCGCCAGCAGCCAAGAAGGGGCAGGGAGCCAGCATTTT.

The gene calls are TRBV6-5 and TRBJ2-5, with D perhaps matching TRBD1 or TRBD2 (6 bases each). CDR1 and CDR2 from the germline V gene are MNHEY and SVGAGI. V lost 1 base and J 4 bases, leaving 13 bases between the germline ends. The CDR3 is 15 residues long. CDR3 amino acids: CASSYWGALGETQYF. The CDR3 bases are TGTGCCAGCAGTTACTGGGGGGCTTTAGGAGAGACCCAGTACTTC.

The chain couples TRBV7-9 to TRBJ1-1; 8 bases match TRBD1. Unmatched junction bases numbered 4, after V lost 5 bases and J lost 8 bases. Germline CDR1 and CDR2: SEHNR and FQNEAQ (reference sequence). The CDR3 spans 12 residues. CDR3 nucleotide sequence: TGTGCCAGCAGCCGGCAGGGGGCCGAAGCTTTCTTT. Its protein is CASSRQGAEAFF.

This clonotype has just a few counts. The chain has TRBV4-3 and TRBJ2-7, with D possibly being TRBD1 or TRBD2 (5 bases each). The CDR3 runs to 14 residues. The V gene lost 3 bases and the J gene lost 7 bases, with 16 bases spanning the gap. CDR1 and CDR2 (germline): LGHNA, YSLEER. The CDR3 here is CASSQTQGEYEQYF. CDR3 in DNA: TGCGCCAGCAGCCAGACGCAGGGAGAGTATGAGCAGTACTTC.

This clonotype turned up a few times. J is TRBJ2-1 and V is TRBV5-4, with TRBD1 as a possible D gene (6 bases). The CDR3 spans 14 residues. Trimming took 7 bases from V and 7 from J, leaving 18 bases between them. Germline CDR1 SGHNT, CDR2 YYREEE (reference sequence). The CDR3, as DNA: TGTGCCAGCTTTTTCGGCCCAGGGGAGAATGAGCAGTTCTTC. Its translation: CASFFGPGENEQFF.

CDR3 sequence reads: CASSNLATYEQYF. The CDR3 coding sequence is TGTGCCAGCAGCAATCTAGCGACCTACGAGCAGTACTTC. The chain joins TRBV11-2 to TRBJ2-7; D perhaps matches TRBD2 (6 bases). Trimming removed 5 bases from V and 2 bases from J, with 10 bases in between. The CDR3 has 13 amino acids. Germline V gene sequence: CDR1 SGHAT, CDR2 FQNNGV.

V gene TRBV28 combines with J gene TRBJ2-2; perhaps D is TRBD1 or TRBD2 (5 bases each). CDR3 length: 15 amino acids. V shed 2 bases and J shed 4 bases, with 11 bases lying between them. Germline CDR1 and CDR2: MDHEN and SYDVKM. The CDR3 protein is CASSLERDLTGELFF. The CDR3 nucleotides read TGTGCCAGCAGTTTAGAACGGGACCTCACCGGGGAGCTGTTTTTT.

DNA of the CDR3: TGCAGTGCTAGAGATCTGCCAGGGGGACCCTACGAGCAGTACTTC. Residues: CSARDLPGGPYEQYF. V and J are TRBV20-1 and TRBJ2-7; 7 bases map to TRBD1. The V segment lost 0 bases and the J segment 2 bases; nucleotides outside the gene matches: 7. Looked up from germline, CDR1 is DFQATT and CDR2 is SNEGSKA (reference sequence). The CDR3 length is 15 residues.

This CDR3 reads CASSPDGLSYNEQFF. The CDR3 bases are TGTGCCAGCAGTCCCGACGGACTCTCCTACAATGAGCAGTTCTTC. V and J are TRBV6-2 or TRBV6-3 and TRBJ2-1, with a weak D call TRBD2 (5 bases). V was cut by 5 bases and J by 0 bases, with 11 bases left in between. CDR1 MNHEY and CDR2 SVGEGT come from the germline V gene. CDR3 length: 15 amino acids.